The rows below give T cell receptor beta chains drawn from one sample of a study of cytomegalovirus exposure and HLA in healthy donors. Only in-frame clones appear in the TCRdb table, and some are missing; sequencing was by immunoSEQ multiplex PCR. The sample shows roughly 100,000 clones, nearly 85% of them seen only once. Sequences were obtained from PBMCs. The origin of the receptors is a man between 18 and 29 years old in good health and CMV-seronegative. CDR3s include the opening cysteine and the closing phenylalanine or tryptophan. Fields, in order: clone size, D gene, V gene, J gene, CDR3 protein, CDR3 DNA. D genes are given only for firm matches. Rows give clone size only sometimes, using once, few, many, or a class for an expanded clone.

clone_size: .
d_call: .
v_call: TRBV11-1
j_call: TRBJ1-5
cdr3_aa: CASSDRGSPQHF
cdr3_nt: TGTGCCAGCAGCGACCGGGGATCGCCCCAGCATTTT

clone_size: .
d_call: .
v_call: TRBV7-9
j_call: TRBJ1-4
cdr3_aa: CASSSPKIGQVNEKLFF
cdr3_nt: TGTGCCAGCAGCTCCCCGAAAATCGGACAAGTTAATGAAAAACTGTTTTTT

clone_size: .
d_call: .
v_call: TRBV28
j_call: TRBJ2-2
cdr3_aa: CASSRIQNTGELFF
cdr3_nt: TGTGCCAGCTCGAGAATCCAGAACACCGGGGAGCTGTTTTTT

clone_size: .
d_call: .
v_call: TRBV7-9
j_call: TRBJ2-1
cdr3_aa: CASNQRPSLSYNEQFF
cdr3_nt: TGTGCCAGCAACCAGCGGCCAAGCCTCTCCTACAATGAGCAGTTCTTC

clone_size: .
d_call: TRBD1
v_call: TRBV19
j_call: TRBJ1-1
cdr3_aa: CASSTRQGTLNTEAFF
cdr3_nt: TGTGCCAGTAGTACGAGACAGGGGACCTTGAACACTGAAGCTTTCTTT

clone_size: .
d_call: TRBD1
v_call: TRBV7-8
j_call: TRBJ1-5
cdr3_aa: CASSLTWDSSNQPQHF
cdr3_nt: TGTGCCAGCAGCTTAACATGGGACAGCAGCAATCAGCCCCAGCATTTT

clone_size: .
d_call: .
v_call: TRBV29-1
j_call: TRBJ1-6
cdr3_aa: CSVAEGSSYNSPLHF
cdr3_nt: TGCAGCGTTGCGGAGGGGAGCTCCTATAATTCACCCCTCCACTTT

clone_size: .
d_call: .
v_call: TRBV7-9
j_call: TRBJ2-5
cdr3_aa: CASSFLLEETQYF
cdr3_nt: TGTGCCAGCAGCTTCTTACTAGAAGAGACCCAGTACTTC

clone_size: .
d_call: .
v_call: TRBV6-6
j_call: TRBJ2-3
cdr3_aa: CASSRDKRGIRDTQYF
cdr3_nt: TGTGCCAGCAGTCGCGACAAGAGGGGGATAAGAGATACGCAGTATTTT

clone_size: .
d_call: TRBD1
v_call: TRBV5-6
j_call: TRBJ1-2
cdr3_aa: CATNGKGAHYGYTF
cdr3_nt: TGTGCCACCAATGGAAAGGGGGCTCACTATGGCTACACCTTC

clone_size: .
d_call: .
v_call: TRBV6-5
j_call: TRBJ1-6
cdr3_aa: CASRPINEGDSPLHF
cdr3_nt: TGTGCCAGCAGACCTATAAACGAGGGGGATTCACCCCTCCACTTT

clone_size: .
d_call: .
v_call: TRBV6-6
j_call: TRBJ2-5
cdr3_aa: CASGLGETQYF
cdr3_nt: TGTGCCAGCGGGCTGGGAGAGACCCAGTACTTC

clone_size: .
d_call: TRBD2
v_call: TRBV9
j_call: TRBJ2-1
cdr3_aa: CASSVAGGPIDEQFF
cdr3_nt: TGTGCCAGCAGCGTAGCGGGAGGGCCGATCGACGAGCAGTTCTTC

clone_size: .
d_call: .
v_call: TRBV7-9
j_call: TRBJ1-1
cdr3_aa: CASSPDWRTEAFF
cdr3_nt: TGTGCCAGCAGCCCGGACTGGAGGACTGAAGCTTTCTTT

clone_size: .
d_call: TRBD1
v_call: TRBV4-3
j_call: TRBJ1-4
cdr3_aa: CASSLRQGTEKLFF
cdr3_nt: TGCGCCAGCAGCCTTAGACAGGGGACCGAAAAACTGTTTTTT

clone_size: few
d_call: TRBD2
v_call: TRBV28
j_call: TRBJ2-3
cdr3_aa: CASKAGGARDTQYF
cdr3_nt: TGTGCCAGCAAGGCGGGAGGAGCGCGGGATACGCAGTATTTT

clone_size: .
d_call: .
v_call: TRBV9
j_call: TRBJ1-1
cdr3_aa: CASSVATGGLATEAFF
cdr3_nt: TGTGCCAGCAGCGTAGCTACTGGAGGGCTGGCGACTGAAGCTTTCTTT

clone_size: .
d_call: .
v_call: TRBV28
j_call: TRBJ2-3
cdr3_aa: CASQNSGPGDTQYF
cdr3_nt: TGTGCCAGCCAAAATAGCGGCCCTGGAGATACGCAGTATTTT

clone_size: .
d_call: .
v_call: TRBV14
j_call: TRBJ2-7
cdr3_aa: CASSQGAGTYEQYF
cdr3_nt: TGTGCCAGCAGCCAAGGGGCGGGGACCTACGAGCAGTACTTC

clone_size: .
d_call: .
v_call: TRBV7-2
j_call: TRBJ2-7
cdr3_aa: CASSLGAYPEQYF
cdr3_nt: TGTGCCAGCAGCTTAGGGGCTTACCCCGAGCAGTACTTC

clone_size: .
d_call: .
v_call: TRBV4-1
j_call: TRBJ1-2
cdr3_aa: CASSQPRAGQGGYTF
cdr3_nt: TGCGCCAGCAGCCAACCCCGGGCCGGGCAGGGTGGCTACACCTTC

clone_size: .
d_call: .
v_call: TRBV2
j_call: TRBJ2-2
cdr3_aa: CASKGQLTGELFF
cdr3_nt: TGTGCCAGCAAAGGACAGCTCACCGGGGAGCTGTTTTTT

clone_size: .
d_call: .
v_call: TRBV6-4
j_call: TRBJ2-2
cdr3_aa: CASSDGSVAGELFF
cdr3_nt: TGTGCCAGCAGTGACGGGAGTGTGGCCGGGGAGCTGTTTTTT

clone_size: .
d_call: .
v_call: TRBV6-5
j_call: TRBJ1-2
cdr3_aa: CASSYSSGTNYGYTF
cdr3_nt: TGTGCCAGCAGTTACTCGTCAGGGACTAACTATGGCTACACCTTC

clone_size: .
d_call: .
v_call: TRBV28
j_call: TRBJ1-1
cdr3_aa: CASSFGANSPFLGEAFF
cdr3_nt: TGTGCCAGCAGTTTTGGGGCCAACTCTCCGTTTCTAGGTGAAGCTTTCTTT

clone_size: .
d_call: .
v_call: TRBV5-1
j_call: TRBJ2-1
cdr3_aa: CASSLDAVMGRFF
cdr3_nt: TGCGCCAGCAGCTTGGATGCCGTGATGGGGCGGTTCTTC

clone_size: .
d_call: .
v_call: TRBV7-9
j_call: TRBJ2-2
cdr3_aa: CSSRPIGPAGGTGELFF
cdr3_nt: TGTTCCAGCCGTCCCATTGGTCCTGCAGGAGGGACCGGGGAGCTGTTTTTT

clone_size: .
d_call: .
v_call: TRBV7-3
j_call: TRBJ2-1
cdr3_aa: CASSLSWGAYNEQFF
cdr3_nt: TGTGCCAGCAGCTTATCGTGGGGCGCCTACAATGAGCAGTTCTTC

clone_size: .
d_call: TRBD2
v_call: TRBV27
j_call: TRBJ2-7
cdr3_aa: CASSPSSGPASYEQYF
cdr3_nt: TGTGCCAGCAGTCCCTCTAGCGGCCCCGCCTCCTACGAGCAGTACTTC

clone_size: .
d_call: .
v_call: TRBV6-5
j_call: TRBJ2-3
cdr3_aa: CASSHRDTTDTQYF
cdr3_nt: TGTGCCAGCAGCCACCGGGACACAACAGATACGCAGTATTTT

clone_size: .
d_call: TRBD1
v_call: TRBV11-3
j_call: TRBJ1-6
cdr3_aa: CASSLVAGGSNSPLHF
cdr3_nt: TGTGCCAGCAGCTTAGTGGCAGGGGGATCTAATTCACCCCTCCACTTT

clone_size: .
d_call: TRBD1
v_call: TRBV19
j_call: TRBJ1-1
cdr3_aa: CASSTGTAPNTEAFF
cdr3_nt: TGTGCCAGTAGTACCGGGACAGCACCGAACACTGAAGCTTTCTTT

clone_size: .
d_call: .
v_call: TRBV18
j_call: TRBJ2-2
cdr3_aa: CASLPRTQGGTGELFF
cdr3_nt: TGTGCCAGTTTACCCCGGACGCAAGGAGGCACCGGGGAGCTGTTTTTT

clone_size: .
d_call: .
v_call: TRBV19
j_call: TRBJ2-3
cdr3_aa: CASSIGGIPDTQYF
cdr3_nt: TGTGCCAGTAGTATAGGAGGGATCCCAGATACGCAGTATTTT

clone_size: .
d_call: .
v_call: TRBV5-6
j_call: TRBJ1-1
cdr3_aa: CASSLVRGEAFF
cdr3_nt: TGTGCCAGCAGCTTGGTTCGCGGTGAAGCTTTCTTT

clone_size: .
d_call: TRBD2
v_call: TRBV7-9
j_call: TRBJ2-2
cdr3_aa: CSSSLRLAGNTGELFF
cdr3_nt: TGTTCCAGCAGCTTACGCCTAGCGGGTAACACCGGGGAGCTGTTTTTT

clone_size: .
d_call: .
v_call: TRBV27
j_call: TRBJ1-2
cdr3_aa: CASRETEYGYTF
cdr3_nt: TGTGCCAGCAGGGAGACAGAATATGGCTACACCTTC

clone_size: .
d_call: .
v_call: TRBV7-2
j_call: TRBJ1-2
cdr3_aa: CASSPEREVYGYTF
cdr3_nt: TGTGCCAGCAGCCCTGAGAGGGAGGTCTATGGCTACACCTTC

clone_size: .
d_call: .
v_call: TRBV14
j_call: TRBJ1-1
cdr3_aa: CASSPEGGRYMNTEAFF
cdr3_nt: TGTGCCAGCAGCCCAGAGGGGGGTCGCTACATGAACACTGAAGCTTTCTTT

clone_size: .
d_call: .
v_call: TRBV7-9
j_call: TRBJ2-1
cdr3_aa: CASSFGRGNEQFF
cdr3_nt: TGTGCCAGCAGCTTCGGTAGGGGCAATGAGCAGTTCTTC

clone_size: .
d_call: TRBD1
v_call: TRBV27
j_call: TRBJ2-7
cdr3_aa: CASSFLVGQVPYEQYF
cdr3_nt: TGTGCCAGCAGTTTCCTTGTCGGACAGGTCCCCTACGAGCAGTACTTC

clone_size: .
d_call: .
v_call: TRBV5-5
j_call: TRBJ2-7
cdr3_aa: CASSGLPGVGYEQYF
cdr3_nt: TGTGCCAGCAGCGGACTCCCCGGAGTCGGCTACGAGCAGTACTTC

clone_size: few
d_call: TRBD2
v_call: TRBV25-1
j_call: TRBJ2-1
cdr3_aa: CASRVAGEGYNEQFF
cdr3_nt: TGTGCCAGCCGCGTAGCGGGAGAGGGCTACAATGAGCAGTTCTTC

clone_size: once
d_call: .
v_call: TRBV7-6
j_call: TRBJ2-2
cdr3_aa: CASSLAFVRSGSTAGELFF
cdr3_nt: TGTGCCAGCAGCTTAGCGTTCGTTCGATCGGGATCGACCGCCGGGGAGCTGTTTTTT

clone_size: .
d_call: .
v_call: TRBV19
j_call: TRBJ1-2
cdr3_aa: CASSTDWRSYTF
cdr3_nt: TGTGCCAGTAGTACTGACTGGAGAAGCTACACCTTC

clone_size: .
d_call: .
v_call: TRBV28
j_call: TRBJ1-2
cdr3_aa: CASPASHSRADIRLGYTF
cdr3_nt: TGTGCCAGCCCGGCATCACATTCGCGGGCTGACATCCGCCTAGGCTACACCTTC

clone_size: .
d_call: TRBD2
v_call: TRBV4-3
j_call: TRBJ2-2
cdr3_aa: CASSQDYGGRPTGELFF
cdr3_nt: TGCGCCAGCAGCCAAGATTATGGCGGGAGGCCCACCGGGGAGCTGTTTTTT

clone_size: few
d_call: .
v_call: TRBV4-3
j_call: TRBJ2-7
cdr3_aa: CASSQEVLGPTYEQYF
cdr3_nt: TGCGCCAGCAGCCAAGAGGTCTTGGGCCCCACCTACGAGCAGTACTTC

clone_size: .
d_call: .
v_call: TRBV5-1
j_call: TRBJ1-1
cdr3_aa: CASSTSTGSNTEAFF
cdr3_nt: TGCGCCAGCAGCACATCGACAGGATCGAACACTGAAGCTTTCTTT

clone_size: .
d_call: TRBD1
v_call: TRBV28
j_call: TRBJ1-2
cdr3_aa: CASSTPGQGTYGYTF
cdr3_nt: TGTGCCAGCAGTACGCCGGGACAGGGGACCTATGGCTACACCTTC

clone_size: .
d_call: .
v_call: TRBV19
j_call: TRBJ2-7
cdr3_aa: CASSIGEGGSYEQYF
cdr3_nt: TGTGCCAGTAGTATAGGCGAGGGAGGCTCCTACGAGCAGTACTTC

clone_size: .
d_call: .
v_call: TRBV4-1
j_call: TRBJ1-1
cdr3_aa: CASSLGGKEAFF
cdr3_nt: TGCGCCAGCAGCCTGGGGGGAAAGGAAGCTTTCTTT

clone_size: .
d_call: TRBD2
v_call: TRBV10-3
j_call: TRBJ2-3
cdr3_aa: CAIRPASGSTDTQYF
cdr3_nt: TGTGCCATCAGACCAGCTAGCGGGAGTACAGATACGCAGTATTTT